This TCR beta chain was sequenced for a study of T cell changes during pregnancy in multiple sclerosis. Clones were read by immunoSEQ multiplex PCR, and TCRdb kept only the in-frame ones, dropping some. The sample shows tens of thousands of clones, 80% to 90% of them seen only once. This CDR3 is 14 amino acids long. Trimming removed 1 base at V and 5 bases at J, with 11 bases between. CDR1 MNHEY and CDR2 SMNVEV come from the germline V gene (reference sequence). The source is a female donor with multiple sclerosis, enrolled in a pregnancy study. Specimen: peripheral blood, collected before pregnancy. This chain joins TRBV27 and TRBJ2-5; possibly TRBD2 for D (6 bases). CDR3 region: CASSLWGGGETQYF. The CDR3 nucleotides are TGTGCCAGCAGTTTATGGGGAGGAGGGGAGACCCAGTACTTC.